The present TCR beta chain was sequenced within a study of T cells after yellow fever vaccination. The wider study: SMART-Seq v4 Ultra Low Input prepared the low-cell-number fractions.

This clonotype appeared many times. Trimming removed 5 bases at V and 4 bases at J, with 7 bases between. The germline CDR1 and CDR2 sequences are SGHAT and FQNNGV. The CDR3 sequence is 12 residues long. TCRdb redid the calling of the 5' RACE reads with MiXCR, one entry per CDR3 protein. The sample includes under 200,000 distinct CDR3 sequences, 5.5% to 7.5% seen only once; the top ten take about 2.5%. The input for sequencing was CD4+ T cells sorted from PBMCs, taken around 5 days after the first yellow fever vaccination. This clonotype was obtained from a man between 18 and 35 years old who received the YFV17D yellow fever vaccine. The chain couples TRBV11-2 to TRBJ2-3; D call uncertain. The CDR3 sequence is CASSPKADTQYF. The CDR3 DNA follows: TGTGCCAGCAGCCCAAAGGCAGATACGCAGTATTTT.